The rows below give T cell receptor beta chains drawn from one sample of a study of beta chain features in type 1 diabetes. Data came from immunoSEQ multiplex PCR; TCRdb stores just in-frame clones and leaves some out. This sample has 970,000 or so clones, with about a sixth found just once. The specimen sequenced was naive CD4+ T cells from blood. These TCRs come from a woman aged 18-35 years in good health. The CDR3 runs from the conserved cysteine through the conserved F or W.

>16|TRBJ1-4|TRBV7-8
CASSFRGDRWGEKLFF
>13|TRBJ1-2|TRBV18
CASSLGQKESIIF
>14|TRBJ1-5|TRBV28
CASTTESFRWPQHF
>15|TRBJ2-1|TRBV15
CATSRASGNYNEQFF
>15|TRBJ2-7|TRBV2
CASSEGTGGWYEQYF
>15|TRBJ2-1|TRBV2
CASAAAAGLYNEQFF
>15|TRBJ1-2|TRBV11-1
CASSLDSPTNYGYTF
>14|TRBJ2-2|TRBV10-3
CAISPAVDTGELFF
>14|TRBJ1-5|TRBV5-6
CASSFRQGGQPQHF
>14|TRBJ2-3|TRBV7-9
CASSLASGTDTQYF
>17|TRBJ2-3|TRBV4-3
CASSQVWPKSRVDTQYF
>14|TRBJ2-4|TRBV6-5
CASSYRGKENIQYF
>12|TRBJ2-7|TRBV18
CASSPSGFEQYF
>17|TRBJ2-6|TRBV7-2
CASSLTTRSSGANVLTF
>14|TRBJ2-1|TRBV7-9
CASSLLGQSNEQFF
>14|TRBJ2-5|TRBV5-5
CASSLKSGVVLGYF
>16|TRBJ1-4|TRBV5-4
CASSFNPTATNEKLFF
>14|TRBJ2-7|TRBV19
CASSPGSRTSEQYF
>12|TRBJ2-2|TRBV7-2
CASRLNTGELFF
>15|TRBJ2-1|TRBV7-9
CASSPMGGLYNEQFF
>14|TRBJ1-4|TRBV25-1
CASSSGGGREKLFF
>15|TRBJ1-5|TRBV5-4
CASSLSGFWNQPQHF
>13|TRBJ2-7|TRBV7-2
CASSFSSGYEQYF
>13|TRBJ2-1|TRBV2
CASSPGGSNEQFF
>15|TRBJ1-3|TRBV5-6
CASSLDRVSGNTIYF
>16|TRBJ1-1|TRBV6-4
CASRAGTGLSNTEAFF
>11|TRBJ2-7|TRBV28
CVAGGNYEQYF
>14|TRBJ2-5|TRBV9
CASSATGAWETQYF
>16|TRBJ2-1|TRBV25-1
CASSALGRTAFNEQFF
>13|TRBJ2-7|TRBV10-1
CASSASLPGEQYF
>13|TRBJ1-4|TRBV10-2
CASSESAGGKLFF
>16|TRBJ2-1|TRBV11-2
CASSTGDRRNYNEQFF
>13|TRBJ2-7|TRBV29-1
CSAGQGVINEQYF
>14|TRBJ1-1|TRBV2
CASRRRGLYTEAFF
>15|TRBJ2-1|TRBV11-2
CASSQTTSGYNEQFF
>13|TRBJ2-5|TRBV19
CASSPAGQETQYF
>15|TRBJ2-7|TRBV4-2
CASSQDRTHSYEQYF
>18|TRBJ1-5|TRBV27
CASSQRIPNRGSNQPQHF
>15|TRBJ2-7|TRBV15
CATSGGGGRAYEQYF
>12|TRBJ2-1|TRBV11-2
CASSPLGYEQFF
>14|TRBJ2-3|TRBV28
CASSFAGSPDTQYF
>17|TRBJ1-3|TRBV4-2
CASSPGPQPSSGNTIYF
>14|TRBJ2-7|TRBV7-6
CASSSRGGPYEQYF
>17|TRBJ2-1|TRBV13
CASSHRSGTSGRIEQFF
>16|TRBJ2-7|TRBV27
CASSLTRLAANYEQYF
>13|TRBJ1-5|TRBV5-5
CASSFLPGQPQHF
>13|TRBJ2-7|TRBV15
CATGRGSSYEQYF
>15|TRBJ2-2|TRBV25-1
CASSDIQKNTGELFF
>11|TRBJ2-2|TRBV9
CASSGDGELFF
>15|TRBJ2-2|TRBV7-3
CASSPGLAGDGELFF
>17|TRBJ1-4|TRBV14
CASSQVRTTGLVEKLFF
>13|TRBJ1-1|TRBV7-9
CASINVGGAEAFF
>15|TRBJ1-1|TRBV9
CASSVGGRQVREAFF
>13|TRBJ1-3|TRBV25-1
CASSDSRGNTIYF
>15|TRBJ1-5|TRBV7-8
CASSFNRTLSQPQHF
>11|TRBJ1-2|TRBV20-1
CSAPDNYGYTF
>18|TRBJ2-7|TRBV7-4
CASSLAGFLASGNYEQYF